These 31 T cell receptor beta chains were all obtained from the same sample, sequenced in a study of vaccination effects on CD4 cells after COVID-19. The antigens of these receptors remain unknown. After more than 9 days in culture, the CD4+ T cells were isolated. Some clones are missing from TCRdb's copy, which holds only in-frame ones; the method was immunoSEQ multiplex PCR. The sample contains about 64,000 clones, about 69% of which appear only once. This specimen consisted of CD4+ T cells from PBMCs cultured without peptide, obtained before COVID-19 vaccination. The source of these receptors is a human donor who had a prior SARS-CoV-2 infection.

The genes are TRBV19 and TRBJ1-5, with TRBD1 identical over 9 bases. Germline V lookup: CDR1 LNHDA, CDR2 SQIVND (reference sequence). This CDR3 has 16 residues. The V and J ends lost 5 bases and 6 bases, in that order; junction bases with no gene match: 11. This CDR3 reads CASSVYRGRGLQPQHF. The CDR3, as DNA: TGTGCCAGTAGTGTCTACAGGGGGCGAGGGCTTCAGCCCCAGCATTTT.

This chain links TRBV24-1 with TRBJ2-1; TRBD1 is a possible D gene (7 bases). The CDR3 spans 17 residues. V lost 3 bases and J lost 4, with 18 bases in between. Germline CDR1 is KGHDR and CDR2 is SFDVKD. CDR3 residues: CATSDQTGEGRYNEQFF. In DNA, the CDR3 is TGTGCCACCAGTGATCAAACAGGGGAAGGGAGGTACAATGAGCAGTTCTTC.

This chain uses TRBV29-1 with TRBJ1-1; tentatively, D is TRBD1 (5 bases). Germline V gene sequence: CDR1 SQVTM, CDR2 ANQGSEA. V was pared by 7 bases and J by 1 base, with 13 bases between. The CDR3 spans 13 residues. CDR3 in DNA: TGCAGCGCTTTAGACAGTACGAACACTGAAGCTTTCTTT. This codes for CSALDSTNTEAFF.

This chain links TRBV11-3 with TRBJ2-7, with 7 positions matching TRBD1. The CDR3 consists of 12 residues. V was clipped by 5 bases and J by 6 bases; unmatched bases: 4. CDR1 is SGHNT, CDR2 YENEEA, per germline. The CDR3 DNA reads TGTGCCAGCAGCGGGGACAGTCGCGAGCAGTACTTC. Translated, it gives CASSGDSREQYF.

The chain joins TRBV4-2 to TRBJ2-7; TRBD1 might be the D (5 bases). CDR3 length: 13 residues. The germline CDR1 and CDR2 sequences are LGHNA and YNFKEQ. V lost 5 bases and J 2 bases, leaving 10 bases between the germline ends. The CDR3 loop reads CASSAQDTYEQYF. The CDR3 DNA is TGTGCCAGCAGCGCACAGGATACCTACGAGCAGTACTTC.

This clone was seen just once. The V call is TRBV7-8, the J call TRBJ2-7; TRBD1 agrees at 11 bases. After removal of 4 bases from V and 2 bases from J, the junction contained 13 bases not matched to a gene. CDR3 length: 18 amino acids. Germline CDR1 and CDR2: SGHVS and FQNEAQ. Written as DNA, the CDR3 is TGTGCCAGCAGCTATCGGACAGGGGGCTCCTATACCCCCTACGAGCAGTACTTC. Its translation is CASSYRTGGSYTPYEQYF.

In this sample, this clone turned up once. This sequence joins TRBV7-8 and TRBJ2-7; 9 positions agree with TRBD1. Germline assignment: CDR1 SGHVS and CDR2 FQNEAQ. The CDR3 runs 16 residues. V gave up 5 bases and J gave up 3 bases; unmatched junction bases: 11. CDR3 nucleotides: TGTGCCAGCAGCCGTTCCCCAGGACAGGGGATCTACGAGCAGTACTTC. This codes for CASSRSPGQGIYEQYF.

J is TRBJ2-2 and V is TRBV5-4; TRBD1 might be the D (6 bases). CDR3 length equals 16 residues. Germline CDR1 is SGHNT and CDR2 is YYREEE (reference sequence). V was cut by 3 bases and J by 6 bases, with 18 bases left in between. DNA of the CDR3: TGTGCCAGCAGCTCCTGGGGGCAGGCGAGCGCCGGGGAGCTGTTTTTT. Amino acid sequence: CASSSWGQASAGELFF.

The chain combines TRBV6-6 with TRBJ1-5; 8 bases are a match to TRBD1. CDR3 length equals 15 residues. CDR1 and CDR2 (germline): MNHNY, SVGAGI (reference sequence). Trimming at V came to 6 bases and at J to 3 bases, leaving 7 bases not matched to a gene. As DNA, the CDR3 is TGTGCCAGCAGAACGACAGGGGCTATCAATCAGCCCCAGCATTTT. Protein: CASRTTGAINQPQHF.

This clone appeared a single time. CDR3 bases: TGTGCCATCAGCCGGACAGGGTTGGACACTGAAGCTTTCTTT. Amino acids: CAISRTGLDTEAFF. This chain connects TRBV10-3 to TRBJ1-1; TRBD1 matches at 8 bases. CDR1 is ENHRY, CDR2 SYGVKD, per germline. The CDR3 is 14 residues long. The V and J ends lost 6 bases and 3 bases, in that order; junction bases with no gene match: 6.

This chain joins TRBV15 and TRBJ2-7, with 11 bases matching TRBD2. From germline, CDR1 is LNHNV and CDR2 YYDKDF (reference sequence). Trimming removed 3 bases from V and 2 bases from J; junction bases left unmatched: 3. The CDR3 has 15 residues. The CDR3 nucleotides read TGTGCCACCAGCAGGGGACTAGCGGCAACCTACGAGCAGTACTTC. It codes for CATSRGLAATYEQYF. The full variable domain, rest sourced from reference TRBV15 and TRBJ2-7, is DAMVIQNPRYQVTQFGKPVTLSCSQTLNHNVMYWYQQKSSQAPKLLFHYYDKDFNNEADTPDNFQSRRPNTSFCFLDIRSPGLGDTAMYLCATSRGLAATYEQYFGPGTRLTVT.

The CDR3 coding sequence is TGCGCCAGCAGCCAGGCCCTGGTTTGGGACTATGGCTACACCTTC. Translation gives CASSQALVWDYGYTF. The J gene is TRBJ1-2, the V gene TRBV4-1; D is undetermined. The length of the CDR3 is 15 residues. Germline V CDR1 and CDR2: MGHRA, YSYEKL. Trimming removed 3 bases at V and 3 bases at J, with 14 bases between.

This clone was counted between two and nine times. V usage is TRBV6-6 and J usage is TRBJ2-7, with 8 bases that match TRBD1. The ends lost 5 bases at V and 0 bases at J; junction bases unmatched: 6. The CDR3 runs 15 residues. In germline, CDR1 is MNHNY, CDR2 SVGAGI (reference sequence). CDR3 region: CASSEGQATSYEQYF. CDR3 coding DNA: TGTGCCAGCAGTGAGGGACAGGCGACCTCCTACGAGCAGTACTTC.

The V call is TRBV5-1, the J call TRBJ1-2; D may be TRBD1 (5 bases). This CDR3 comprises 14 residues. Germline V lookup: CDR1 SGHRS, CDR2 YFSETQ. V lost 4 bases and J lost 7, with 17 bases in between. CDR3 in amino acids: CASSDDMGGTGYTF. For the CDR3, the DNA is TGCGCCAGCAGCGACGATATGGGGGGGACTGGCTACACCTTC. The whole variable domain, filled in from reference TRBV5-1 and TRBJ1-2, reads KAGVTQTPRYLIKTRGQQVTLSCSPISGHRSVSWYQQTPGQGLQFLFEYFSETQRNKGNFPGRFSGRQFSNSRSEMNVSTLELGDSALYLCASSDDMGGTGYTFGSGTRLTVV.

This clone showed up just once. This chain uses TRBV4-2 with TRBJ2-5; D possibly corresponds to TRBD2 (6 bases). Germline CDR1 and CDR2: LGHNA and YNFKEQ. This CDR3 region has 15 residues. Trimming removed 4 bases from V and 4 bases from J, with 16 bases in between. DNA of the CDR3: TGTGCCAGCAGCCCCCAGGCGGGGATTGGAGAGACCCAGTACTTC. This codes for CASSPQAGIGETQYF.

In its sample, this clone was seen a few times. The J gene is TRBJ2-3, the V gene TRBV9; unclear D gene. Trimming took off 0 bases at V and 4 bases at J, with 12 bases between the two ends. The CDR3 covers 15 residues. The germline CDR1 and CDR2 sequences are SGDLS and YYNGEE. CDR3 protein: CASSVAHPAADTQYF. CDR3 sequence (DNA): TGTGCCAGCAGCGTAGCCCACCCCGCGGCAGATACGCAGTATTTT.

The chain is built from TRBV6-5 and TRBJ1-1; perhaps TRBD1 as D (6 bases). From germline, CDR1 is MNHEY and CDR2 SVGAGI. With 0 bases removed from V and 10 bases from J, the gap between germline ends came to 12 bases. The CDR3 totals 13 residues. The CDR3 protein is CASSYSTGGLAFF. Written as DNA, the CDR3 is TGTGCCAGCAGTTACTCGACGGGGGGCCTAGCTTTCTTT.

This rearrangement joins TRBV9 to TRBJ2-3; 10 bases agree with TRBD2. Germline V lookup: CDR1 SGDLS, CDR2 YYNGEE. CDR3 length: 15 residues. Trimming cost V 4 bases and J 11 bases; bases outside gene matches: 13. The CDR3 nucleotides read TGTGCCAGCAGCCCCCAAACCCTAGCGGGGGCTAGGCAGTATTTT. As protein: CASSPQTLAGARQYF.

The chain has TRBV5-1 and TRBJ2-7, with 14 positions matching TRBD2. CDR3 length: 16 amino acids. V dropped 0 bases and J dropped 9; count of bases not matched to a gene: 8. Per the germline V gene, CDR1 is SGHRS and CDR2 is YFSETQ. As DNA, the CDR3 is TGCGCCAGCAGCTTGGCGGGACTAGCGGGGGAAACGGGGCAGTACTTC. Translating gives CASSLAGLAGETGQYF.

The chain recombines TRBV12-3 or TRBV12-4 with TRBJ1-2; 12 nucleotides align to TRBD1. The CDR3 totals 12 residues. The junction had 4 bases not matched to a gene; V was cut back by 10 bases and J by 7 bases. CDR3 sequence: CATGQGAGGYTF. Here the CDR3 DNA reads TGTGCCACGGGACAGGGGGCGGGTGGCTACACCTTC.

The chain employs TRBV4-2 and TRBJ1-6; D is ambiguous. V was cut by 0 bases and J by 9 bases, with 15 bases left in between. The germline gives CDR1 LGHNA, CDR2 YNFKEQ. The CDR3 spans 16 residues. CDR3 nucleotide sequence: TGTGCCAGCAGCCAAGACAAGACGGGAGTCGCTTCACCCCTCCACTTT. Its protein product is CASSQDKTGVASPLHF.

This clone has just a few counts. This chain uses TRBV10-1 with TRBJ2-2, with TRBD1 identical over 8 bases. This CDR3 is built from 20 residues. Germline lookup yields CDR1 WNHNN and CDR2 SYGVQD (reference sequence). Trimming at V came to 0 bases and at J to 2 bases, leaving 14 bases not matched to a gene. The CDR3 DNA follows: TGCGCCAGCAGTGAGTCCACCATAAAAGAACAGGGGGGCAACACCGGGGAGCTGTTTTTT. Translation gives CASSESTIKEQGGNTGELFF.

The rearrangement joins TRBV14 to TRBJ2-5, with 8 bases matching TRBD1. Germline CDR1 SGHDN, CDR2 FVKESK. CDR3 size: 15 residues. With 0 bases clipped from V and 12 bases from J, the junction kept 12 bases outside the gene matches. CDR3 protein: CASSQDLLDRTGKYF. CDR3 coding DNA: TGTGCCAGCAGCCAAGACTTGTTAGACCGGACAGGGAAGTACTTC.

This sequence joins TRBV6-6 and TRBJ1-2; 7 bases are a match to TRBD1. The CDR3 covers 14 residues. Germline V gene lookup returns CDR1 MNHNY and CDR2 SVGAGI (reference sequence). V gave up 2 bases and J gave up 7 bases; unmatched junction bases: 7. The CDR3 loop is CASSYDRERRGYTF. The CDR3 bases are TGTGCCAGCAGTTACGACAGGGAGAGACGTGGCTACACCTTC.

J is TRBJ2-5 and V is TRBV20-1; D not certain. The CDR3 extends over 13 amino acids. The germline V and J ends were trimmed by 3 bases and 7 bases, with 15 bases remaining between them. In germline, CDR1 is DFQATT, CDR2 SNEGSKA (reference sequence). DNA of the CDR3: TGCAGTGCTAGTCCGACACCTTTATCGACCCAGTACTTC. This gives the protein CSASPTPLSTQYF.

The V and J genes are TRBV6-5 and TRBJ2-1; D might be TRBD2 (6 bases). The V gene's germline CDR1 is MNHEY and CDR2 SVGAGI. The V gene lost 5 bases and the J gene lost 12 bases, with 17 bases spanning the gap. The CDR3 is 13 residues long. Written as DNA, the CDR3 is TGTGCCAGCAGTCCATTTACTAGCAAGGGGCAGTTCTTC. The encoded protein is CASSPFTSKGQFF.

In this sample, this clone turned up a few times. J is TRBJ1-1 and V is TRBV6-1; 9 bases are shared with TRBD1. In germline, CDR1 is MNHNS, CDR2 SASEGT. This CDR3 is 14 amino acids long. V was pared by 6 bases and J by 5 bases, with 7 bases of the junction left unmatched. The CDR3 spells CASRGTGRGTEAFF. CDR3 in DNA: TGTGCCAGCAGGGGGACAGGGCGGGGAACTGAAGCTTTCTTT.

This chain links TRBV7-2 with TRBJ2-1, with 14 bases identical to TRBD2. CDR3 length: 16 residues. J lost 7 bases, V lost 5 bases, and 7 bases had no gene match. The germline CDR1 and CDR2 sequences are SGHTA and FQGNSA. The CDR3, as DNA: TGTGCCAGCAGCGGAACCGGGACTAGCGGGGGAAATGAGCAGTTCTTC. As protein: CASSGTGTSGGNEQFF.

This clone was detected only once. The V and J genes are TRBV9 and TRBJ2-4; 11 bases match TRBD1. CDR1 is SGDLS, CDR2 YYNGEE, per germline. This CDR3 contains 16 residues. V shed 4 bases, J shed 5 bases, and the junction held 8 bases outside the gene matches. DNA for the CDR3: TGTGCCAGCAGCACAAGGGACAGGGGGAGGGAAAACATTCAGTACTTC. Translated: CASSTRDRGRENIQYF.

The chain joins TRBV5-1 to TRBJ1-5; D might be TRBD1 (5 bases). This CDR3 comprises 14 residues. The germline V gene encodes CDR1 SGHRS and CDR2 YFSETQ. V lost 0 bases, J lost 8 bases, and 12 bases lay in between. The CDR3 nucleotides read TGCGCCAGCAGCTTGGAGGGCCCGGGGGAGCCCCAGCATTTT. Translating it yields CASSLEGPGEPQHF.

CDR3 nucleotide sequence: TGTGCCAGCAGTGATTTGGGCAGGTACTATGGCTACACCTTC. Its protein is CASSDLGRYYGYTF. The V and J genes are TRBV2 and TRBJ1-2; unclear D gene. Germline CDR1 is SNHLY and CDR2 is FYNNEI. The CDR3 consists of 14 residues. V lost 3 bases and J 3 bases, leaving 11 bases between the germline ends.